Shown below are 19 T cell receptor beta chains from a single sample sequenced in a study of T cell changes during pregnancy in multiple sclerosis. Clones were sequenced by immunoSEQ multiplex PCR, and TCRdb holds only the in-frame ones, with some missing. The sample contains 100,000 or so clones, just over 90% of which appear only once. The sample here was peripheral blood, taken in the second trimester of pregnancy. These receptors originate from a female donor in good health, enrolled as a control in a pregnancy study.

The chain couples TRBV7-6 to TRBJ2-2; a possible D gene is TRBD1 (5 bases). The germline V gene encodes CDR1 SGHVS and CDR2 FNYEAQ. V was cut by 1 base and J by 7 bases, with 16 bases left in between. The CDR3 extends over 16 amino acids. CDR3 sequence (DNA): TGTGCCAGCAGCTTAGAGACAGTCAGGGTGGTCGGGGAGCTGTTTTTT. This gives the protein CASSLETVRVVGELFF.

The chain is built from TRBV5-1 and TRBJ1-5; D is perhaps TRBD1 (5 bases). Per germline, CDR1 SGHRS and CDR2 YFSETQ. The CDR3 is made up of 17 amino acids. Trimming pared 5 bases from V and 0 bases from J, leaving 18 bases between. Written as DNA, the CDR3 is TGCGCCAGCAGTTGGGGGACTGGGACCTATAGCAATCAGCCCCAGCATTTT. Its protein product is CASSWGTGTYSNQPQHF.

This chain connects TRBV6-5 to TRBJ1-2, with a tentative D call TRBD1 (6 bases). This CDR3 comprises 15 residues. Trimming left V 5 bases short and J 10 bases short, with 23 bases between. The V gene's germline CDR1 is MNHEY and CDR2 SVGAGI. In nucleotides, the CDR3 is TGTGCCAGCAGTCAGAGGGGGGGGAGGATATTCGACTACACCTTC. Its protein product is CASSQRGGRIFDYTF.

The chain combines TRBV19 with TRBJ1-6; unclear D gene. CDR1 is LNHDA and CDR2 is SQIVND in the germline V gene (reference sequence). Trimming removed 3 bases at V and 0 bases at J, with 12 bases between. CDR3 length: 17 amino acids. This chain's CDR3 is CASSIWRASSYNSPLHF. The CDR3 DNA follows: TGTGCCAGTAGTATTTGGAGGGCGAGCTCCTATAATTCACCCCTCCACTTT.

V is TRBV19 and J is TRBJ1-4; no clear D gene. CDR3 length: 16 residues. Germline V lookup: CDR1 LNHDA, CDR2 SQIVND (reference sequence). Trimming removed 0 bases from V and 3 bases from J, with 11 bases in between. For the CDR3, the DNA is TGTGCCAGTAGTATAGACGCGGGTCGGGCTAATGAAAAACTGTTTTTT. It codes for CASSIDAGRANEKLFF.

The chain links TRBV6-1 to TRBJ2-5; TRBD1 matches 7 bases. CDR3 size: 15 residues. Germline V gene lookup returns CDR1 MNHNS and CDR2 SASEGT. V was clipped by 3 bases and J by 1 base; unmatched bases: 5. CDR3: CASSDNRGPQETQYF. In DNA, the CDR3 is TGTGCCAGCAGTGACAACAGGGGTCCCCAAGAGACCCAGTACTTC.

The chain combines TRBV5-4 with TRBJ2-7; 10 nucleotides align to TRBD1. This CDR3 is built from 16 residues. The V segment lost 3 bases and the J segment 3 bases; nucleotides outside the gene matches: 9. Germline V gene data show CDR1 as SGHNT and CDR2 as YYREEE (reference sequence). The CDR3 spells CASSSRTGQGFYEQYF. The CDR3 DNA is TGTGCCAGCAGCTCTCGAACGGGACAGGGGTTCTACGAGCAGTACTTC.

The rearrangement links TRBV9 to TRBJ2-2; 10 positions agree with TRBD2. Germline V gene lookup returns CDR1 SGDLS and CDR2 YYNGEE. The length of the CDR3 is 17 residues. The V gene end was trimmed by 2 bases and the J gene end by 4 bases; junction bases not matched to a gene: 8. The CDR3 is CASSVLGLAESTGELFF. The CDR3 DNA follows: TGTGCCAGCAGCGTGCTAGGACTAGCGGAATCCACCGGGGAGCTGTTTTTT.

The rearrangement uses TRBV6-1 and TRBJ2-1; tentatively, D is TRBD1 (6 bases). Deletions cut 6 bases from V and 0 bases from J, with 12 bases between. The CDR3 has 15 residues. Germline V gene data show CDR1 as MNHNS and CDR2 as SASEGT. This CDR3 is CASSQGLSSYNEQFF. CDR3 bases: TGTGCCAGCAGCCAGGGGCTTAGCTCCTACAATGAGCAGTTCTTC.

This chain uses TRBV4-3 with TRBJ1-2; the match to TRBD1 covers 9 bases. The ends lost 1 base at V and 8 bases at J; junction bases unmatched: 11. CDR1 and CDR2 (germline): LGHNA, YSLEER. The CDR3 length is 16 residues. CDR3 in DNA: TGCGCCAGCAGCCAAGGAAACACAGGGGGCGCAGGGGGCTACACCTTC. Protein sequence: CASSQGNTGGAGGYTF.

This chain's CDR3 is CASSPWDLNTGELFF. CDR3 DNA: TGTGCCAGCAGCCCTTGGGACTTGAACACCGGGGAGCTGTTTTTT. The chain links TRBV7-8 to TRBJ2-2, with D possibly being TRBD2 (6 bases). V lost 5 bases to trimming and J lost 1 base, with 11 bases between them. This CDR3 has 15 residues. The germline gives CDR1 SGHVS, CDR2 FQNEAQ.

This rearrangement joins TRBV5-1 to TRBJ2-1; weak D call: TRBD1 (6 bases). The CDR3 totals 15 residues. V lost 0 bases and J lost 12, with 19 bases in between. The germline V gene has CDR1 SGHRS and CDR2 YFSETQ. In DNA form, the CDR3 reads TGCGCCAGCAGCTTGGGTGGGGGCGGAGAGATCAGGCAGTTCTTC. Protein: CASSLGGGGEIRQFF.

This clone appeared once. The genes are TRBV7-2 and TRBJ1-6; 8 nucleotides line up with TRBD1. CDR1 is SGHTA, CDR2 FQGNSA, per germline. J was trimmed by 7 bases and V by 4 bases; bases with no gene match: 9. CDR3 length: 16 residues. CDR3 coding DNA: TGTGCCAGCAGCTCCGGTACAGGGGGACCCAATTCACCCCTCCACTTT. Residues: CASSSGTGGPNSPLHF.

The CDR3 nucleotides are TGTGCCAGCAGCCCGGGGGGCTCCTATAATTCACCCCTCCACTTT. This encodes CASSPGGSYNSPLHF. V gene TRBV7-9 combines with J gene TRBJ1-6, with D possibly TRBD1 on 5 matching bases. V lost 5 bases and J lost 0, with 8 bases in between. This CDR3 is 15 amino acids long. Germline V gives CDR1 SEHNR, CDR2 FQNEAQ (reference sequence).

The chain links TRBV6-6 to TRBJ1-1; D is unresolved. The CDR3 is 14 residues long. CDR1 and CDR2 from the germline V gene are MNHNY and SVGAGI (reference sequence). Trimming removed 6 bases from V and 1 base from J, with 12 bases in between. CDR3 region: CASSPQVKNTEAFF. Written as DNA, the CDR3 is TGTGCCAGCAGCCCCCAGGTTAAGAACACTGAAGCTTTCTTT.

The chain employs TRBV6-6 and TRBJ2-5; 9 bases line up with TRBD1. The length of the CDR3 is 15 residues. The junction had 10 bases not matched to a gene; V was cut back by 6 bases and J by 5 bases. Looked up from germline, CDR1 is MNHNY and CDR2 is SVGAGI (reference sequence). As DNA, the CDR3 is TGTGCCAGCAGATTCCCCGGGACAGGGAAGGAGACCCAGTACTTC. It specifies CASRFPGTGKETQYF.

The V call is TRBV2, the J call TRBJ2-5; 8 nucleotides line up with TRBD2. V shed 1 base, J shed 6 bases, and the junction held 10 bases outside the gene matches. The CDR3 has 16 amino acids. CDR1 is SNHLY and CDR2 is FYNNEI in the germline V gene. CDR3 DNA: TGTGCCAGCAGTGAAGGGGGGGGGAGCGGGAGAAAGACCCAGTACTTC. This translates into CASSEGGGSGRKTQYF.

This clone was seen just once. The chain carries TRBV7-8 and TRBJ1-5, with D possibly matching TRBD1 (5 bases). CDR1 and CDR2 (germline): SGHVS, FQNEAQ. V was shortened by 5 bases and J by 0 bases, with 14 bases between the two germline ends. This CDR3 contains 16 residues. CDR3 residues: CASSARQLISNQPQHF. CDR3 nucleotides: TGTGCCAGCAGCGCAAGACAGTTAATTAGCAATCAGCCCCAGCATTTT.

The rearrangement joins TRBV25-1 to TRBJ2-7; the D is unclear. CDR1 and CDR2 from the germline V gene are MGHDK and SYGVNS. The V gene lost 11 bases and the J gene lost 2 bases, with 13 bases spanning the gap. The CDR3 loop spans 12 amino acids. CDR3 in amino acids: CAPREYPYEQYF. The CDR3 region has the DNA TGTGCCCCCCGAGAGTATCCCTACGAGCAGTACTTC.